Listed below are T cell receptor beta chains from one sample, sequenced in a study of cytomegalovirus exposure and HLA in healthy donors. Sequencing used immunoSEQ multiplex PCR; TCRdb keeps in-frame clones, though not all of them. In the table there are more than 110,000 clones, 77% of which are singletons. The sequenced sample was PBMCs. The receptor source for this set is a male donor in good health and CMV-seronegative. The CDR3 runs from the conserved cysteine through the conserved F or W. The D gene is left open where the match is weak. Some rows mark clone size as missing; the rest say once, few, many or name a class of expanded clone.

>-|-|TRBJ1-1|TRBV19
TGTGCCAGTAGTTTATCCCATCGGTCCTCTGAAGCTTTCTTT
CASSLSHRSSEAFF
>-|-|TRBJ1-2|TRBV6-5
TGTGCCAGCAGCCCCGGGAGGGCAACTGGCTACACCTTC
CASSPGRATGYTF
>-|few|TRBJ2-7|TRBV4-2
TGTGCCAGCAGCCAAGCCGCGGGACAGAGCTCCTACGAGCAGTACTTC
CASSQAAGQSSYEQYF
>TRBD1|-|TRBJ2-1|TRBV16
TGTGCCAGCAGCCAATCGAGGACAGGGGCCCATGAGCAGTTCTTC
CASSQSRTGAHEQFF
>TRBD1|-|TRBJ1-1|TRBV6-5
TGTGCCAGCAGTTTTCGGACAGGGGGGGCTGAAGCTTTCTTT
CASSFRTGGAEAFF
>TRBD1|-|TRBJ2-1|TRBV6-5
TGTGCCAGCAGTAAGGGACAGTACAATGAGCAGTTCTTC
CASSKGQYNEQFF
>TRBD1|-|TRBJ1-1|TRBV2
TGTGCCAGCAGCGGGACAGCCATGAACACTGAAGCTTTCTTT
CASSGTAMNTEAFF
>TRBD1|-|TRBJ1-6|TRBV19
TGTGCCAGTAGTAAGAGTTTGGCAGGGGGCGAGTCACCCCTCCACTTT
CASSKSLAGGESPLHF
>TRBD1|-|TRBJ1-2|TRBV4-2
TGTGCCAGCAGCCAAGCTCTAACAGGGGAGTCCTATGGCTACACCTTC
CASSQALTGESYGYTF
>-|once|TRBJ2-2|TRBV19
TGTGCCAGTAGAGAGGGGGCGAACACCGGGGAGCTGTTTTTT
CASREGANTGELFF
>-|-|TRBJ2-5|TRBV19
TGTGCCAGTAGTGCTCACAGGGACCGGAGCAGCCAAGAGACCCAGTACTTC
CASSAHRDRSSQETQYF
>TRBD1|-|TRBJ1-2|TRBV12-5
TGTGCTAGTGGTTTAGGCCAGGGGGCCTTCTACACCTTC
CASGLGQGAFYTF
>TRBD2|-|TRBJ2-7|TRBV6-5
TGTGCCAGCCGTGGACTAGCGGGACCCTCCTACGAGCAGTACTTC
CASRGLAGPSYEQYF
>TRBD2|-|TRBJ2-5|TRBV6-6
TGTGCCAGCAGAAGGACTAGCGGGGCCCAAGAGACCCAGTACTTC
CASRRTSGAQETQYF
>-|-|TRBJ1-2|TRBV25-1
TGTGCCAGCAGTGAATCGTCAGGGACTAACTATGGCTACACCTTC
CASSESSGTNYGYTF
>TRBD2|-|TRBJ2-1|TRBV2
TGTGCCAGCAGTCCCCCTTGGACTAGCGGCAATGAGCAGTTCTTC
CASSPPWTSGNEQFF
>-|once|TRBJ1-2|TRBV5-1
TGCGCCAGCAGCTTGGGCAACTCTAACTATGGCTACACCTTC
CASSLGNSNYGYTF
>-|-|TRBJ2-2|TRBV5-4
TGTGCCAGCAGCTTGGCCGGGGGAGTTGTTGGGGAGCTGTTTTTT
CASSLAGGVVGELFF
>-|-|TRBJ2-3|TRBV7-6
TGTGCCGACTCGACGGTTCCAAGCGACACAGATACGCAGTATTTT
CADSTVPSDTDTQYF
>-|-|TRBJ2-5|TRBV6-6
TGTGCCAGCAGGAAGACTAGCCAAGAGACCCAGTACTTC
CASRKTSQETQYF
>TRBD2|-|TRBJ2-2|TRBV7-8
TGTGCCAGCAGCCGGACTAGCGTGAACGGGGAGCTGTTTTTT
CASSRTSVNGELFF
>TRBD1|-|TRBJ2-3|TRBV19
TGTGCCAGTAGTACACCGGGACAGGGCTCAAATTTGGTTACAGATACGCAGTATTTT
CASSTPGQGSNLVTDTQYF
>-|-|TRBJ2-2|TRBV5-1
TGCGCCAGCAGCCTTCCCGCGGACACCGGGGAGCTGTTTTTT
CASSLPADTGELFF
>-|few|TRBJ1-5|TRBV6-6
TGTGCCAGCCGAAAGGGACAAGATAATCAGCCCCAGCATTTT
CASRKGQDNQPQHF
>TRBD2|-|TRBJ2-7|TRBV18
TGTGCCAGCTCACCCACTAGCGGGAGGGCCTACGAGCAGTACTTC
CASSPTSGRAYEQYF
>TRBD2|few|TRBJ2-7|TRBV29-1
TGCAGCGTTGACGTTCCGACTCGGGCTAGCGGGGGCTACGAGCAGTACTTC
CSVDVPTRASGGYEQYF
>-|-|TRBJ2-5|TRBV28
TGTGCCAGCAGAAACCAGGGACTGGCAAAGACCCAGTACTTC
CASRNQGLAKTQYF
>-|-|TRBJ1-2|TRBV4-1
TGCGCCAGCAGCCAGATACACCGAGGCTACACCTTC
CASSQIHRGYTF
>TRBD2|-|TRBJ2-1|TRBV7-6
TGTGCCAGCAGCTTAGTAAAAGCGGGAGCGGGCGGTGAGCAGTTCTTC
CASSLVKAGAGGEQFF
>TRBD1|-|TRBJ1-4|TRBV5-6
TGTGCCAGCAGCCCAAGGTTGGGAAACAGGGGTGAAAAACTGTTTTTT
CASSPRLGNRGEKLFF
>TRBD1|-|TRBJ2-3|TRBV9
TGTGCCAGCAGCGTCGGGACAGGGATTGCAGATACGCAGTATTTT
CASSVGTGIADTQYF
>-|-|TRBJ2-1|TRBV7-9
TGTGCCAGCAGCGGGACTCTAGGCAATGAGCAGTTCTTC
CASSGTLGNEQFF
>TRBD1|-|TRBJ1-1|TRBV27
TGTGCCAGCAGTTTCACCGGGACAGGTGGGAACACTGAAGCTTTCTTT
CASSFTGTGGNTEAFF
>TRBD1|-|TRBJ1-2|TRBV4-2
TGTGCCAGCAGCCAAGGGACAGGGGGCCAAGGTGGCTACACCTTC
CASSQGTGGQGGYTF
>-|-|TRBJ2-3|TRBV4-3
TGCGCCAGCAGCCAAGGGGGCCCAGGCACAGATACGCAGTATTTT
CASSQGGPGTDTQYF
>-|-|TRBJ2-7|TRBV30
TGTGCCTGGAGTACTGATTCCTACGAGCAGTACTTC
CAWSTDSYEQYF
>TRBD2|-|TRBJ2-5|TRBV29-1
TGCAGCGTTCTAGCGGGGACGCCCCAAGAGACCCAGTACTTC
CSVLAGTPQETQYF
>-|-|TRBJ1-2|TRBV18
TGTGCCAGCTCACCACCGTTGTATAGCGGGGCAGTCTCCTCGAGCTATGGCTACACCTTC
CASSPPLYSGAVSSSYGYTF
>-|few|TRBJ2-7|TRBV29-1
TGCAGCGTTTCTGGCCTGGGCCGCTACGAGCAGTACTTC
CSVSGLGRYEQYF
>TRBD2|few|TRBJ2-5|TRBV5-8
TGTGCCAGCAGACCGCGCGGGGGGTACCAAGAGACCCAGTACTTC
CASRPRGGYQETQYF
>TRBD2|-|TRBJ2-3|TRBV18
TGTGCCAGCTCCCGGACTAGCGGCACAGATACGCAGTATTTT
CASSRTSGTDTQYF
>-|-|TRBJ1-1|TRBV19
TGTGCCAGTACCAAATTGGCAGTGAACACTGAAGCTTTCTTT
CASTKLAVNTEAFF
>-|few|TRBJ2-1|TRBV6-4
TGTGCCAGCAGCGAGCTCCCCTACAATGAGCAGTTCTTC
CASSELPYNEQFF
>TRBD2|-|TRBJ2-7|TRBV5-1
TGCGCCAGCAGCTTGTTAGCGGGAGAAATATACGAGCAGTACTTC
CASSLLAGEIYEQYF
>TRBD1|-|TRBJ2-7|TRBV7-3
TGTGCCAGCAGCCCCCAATCGGGACAGGGTTACGAGCAGTACTTC
CASSPQSGQGYEQYF
>TRBD1|-|TRBJ1-5|TRBV6-5
TGTGCCAGCAGTATGACAGGGGGACAGCCCCAGCATTTT
CASSMTGGQPQHF
>TRBD1|-|TRBJ1-5|TRBV6-1
TGTGCCAGCGCACCTCAGGGGGTCAGCAATCAGCCCCAGCATTTT
CASAPQGVSNQPQHF
>-|-|TRBJ1-4|TRBV7-6
TGTGCCAGCAGCCCGCGCGTGGGGAGTACTAATGAAAAACTGTTTTTT
CASSPRVGSTNEKLFF
>-|-|TRBJ1-2|TRBV7-9
TGTGCCAGCAGCTTAGTAGGGGTGACTCGCGGCTACACCTTC
CASSLVGVTRGYTF
>-|-|TRBJ2-1|TRBV5-6
TGTGCCAGCAGCTTGGGCAGGGGAAAGTTCTTC
CASSLGRGKFF
>-|-|TRBJ1-1|TRBV5-1
TGCGCCAGCAGCCGGGGGGAGGGAGTCACTGAAGCTTTCTTT
CASSRGEGVTEAFF